This T cell receptor (beta chain) came from a study of blood T cell repertoires in COVID-19. Overall study: In each case, the material was cDNA or gDNA derived from T cells, B-cell-depleted T cells, or PBMCs.

Those who participated ranged in age from about 18 to 89 years and resided in about two dozen US areas. In the original processing: Scientists estimated how many nucleated cells there were by amplifying reference gene primers. Some clones are missing from TCRdb's copy, which holds only in-frame ones; the method was immunoSEQ multiplex PCR. That table supplies the V and J calls and clone size; D and trimming were determined from the DNA. The sample yields around 280,000 clones, around 87% seen once. V lost 3 bases and J 0 bases, leaving 6 bases between the germline ends. The V gene's germline CDR1 is LNHDA and CDR2 SQIVND (reference sequence). CDR3 length: 15 residues.

V usage is TRBV19 and J usage is TRBJ1-6, with D hard to call. The source material was PBMCs or T cells enriched from blood (not recorded which). The TCR originated in a woman younger than 30 with acute COVID-19. As DNA, the CDR3 is TGTGCCAGTAGTATCTTCAGCTCCTATAATTCACCCCTCCACTTT. Amino acid sequence: CASSIFSSYNSPLHF. The full variable domain, rest sourced from reference TRBV19 and TRBJ1-6, is DGGITQSPKYLFRKEGQNVTLSCEQNLNHDAMYWYRQDPGQGLRLIYYSQIVNDFQKGDIAEGYSVSREKKESFPLTVTSAQKNPTAFYLCASSIFSSYNSPLHFGNGTRLTVT.